These 10 T cell receptor beta chains originate from one sample sequenced in a study of cytomegalovirus exposure and HLA in healthy donors. The assay was immunoSEQ multiplex PCR, and TCRdb's table has in-frame clones only and misses some. The sample has 90,000 to 130,000 clones, roughly nine tenths seen once. Sequencing used PBMCs. These receptors all stem from a young woman in good health and CMV-seronegative.

The chain carries TRBV7-3 and TRBJ2-7; no definite D call. The CDR3 spans 14 residues. Germline CDR1 and CDR2: SGHTA and FQGTGA. Trimming left V 2 bases short and J 0 bases short, with 8 bases between. The CDR3 region is CASSLDASSYEQYF. The CDR3 DNA reads TGTGCCAGCAGCTTAGATGCCAGCTCCTACGAGCAGTACTTC. Looking up the rest from reference TRBV7-3 and TRBJ2-7 gives the full variable domain: GAGVSQTPSNKVTEKGKYVELRCDPISGHTALYWYRQSLGQGPEFLIYFQGTGAADDSGLPNDRFFAVRPEGSVSTLKIQRTERGDSAVYLCASSLDASSYEQYFGPGTRLTVT.

V is TRBV7-9 and J is TRBJ2-7; 10 nucleotides line up with TRBD1. Germline V gene sequence: CDR1 SEHNR, CDR2 FQNEAQ (reference sequence). The CDR3 is 14 amino acids. The ends lost 5 bases at V and 2 bases at J; junction bases unmatched: 3. DNA for the CDR3: TGTGCCAGCAGCCGACAGGGGGCCCCCTACGAGCAGTACTTC. This codes for CASSRQGAPYEQYF.

The rearrangement links TRBV4-1 to TRBJ1-1, with D maybe TRBD1 (6 bases). The CDR3 sequence is 13 residues long. With 6 bases removed from V and 5 bases from J, the gap between germline ends came to 13 bases. Germline V lookup: CDR1 MGHRA, CDR2 YSYEKL. In DNA form, the CDR3 reads TGCGCCAGCAGGGAACAGGGTCATACTGAAGCTTTCTTT. Translating gives CASREQGHTEAFF.

V and J are TRBV30 and TRBJ2-1; possibly TRBD1 for D (6 bases). This CDR3 is built from 15 residues. CDR1 is GTSNPN, CDR2 SVGIG, per germline (reference sequence). V was trimmed by 0 bases and J by 7 bases, leaving 16 bases between them. CDR3 in amino acids: CAWSVSRGSWNEQFF. CDR3 in DNA: TGTGCCTGGAGTGTGAGTAGGGGGAGTTGGAATGAGCAGTTCTTC.

The chain employs TRBV27 and TRBJ1-2; D is possibly TRBD1 (5 bases). The CDR3 runs to 12 residues. Trimming took off 6 bases at V and 0 bases at J, with 5 bases between the two ends. Germline-derived CDR1 and CDR2 are MNHEY and SMNVEV (reference sequence). DNA for the CDR3: TGTGCCAGCAGAGGGGCTAACTATGGCTACACCTTC. Translating gives CASRGANYGYTF.

This chain connects TRBV6-6 to TRBJ2-6; 7 nucleotides align to TRBD1. Germline trimming cut 6 bases from V and 0 bases from J; bases unmatched to any gene: 5. The CDR3 length is 16 residues. Germline V lookup: CDR1 MNHNY, CDR2 SVGAGI (reference sequence). In DNA, the CDR3 is TGTGCCAGCAGGTCGGACAGGTTCTCTGGGGCCAACGTCCTGACTTTC. This gives the protein CASRSDRFSGANVLTF.

This clone was detected a few times. The final CDR3 position lacks the conserved phenylalanine or tryptophan, pointing to a likely read error. It is unclear where the CDR3 begins or ends on the DNA, so no DNA is shown, and the CDR3 is as TCRdb lists it. The rearrangement uses TRBV9 and TRBJ1-3; TRBD1 is the table's D call, not checked against the DNA. The germline V gene has CDR1 SGDLS and CDR2 YYNGEE. The CDR3 totals 8 residues, both ends included. The CDR3 here is CASSVRGP.

The genes are TRBV29-1 and TRBJ1-1; maybe TRBD1 (6 bases). The length of the CDR3 is 13 residues. Germline-derived CDR1 and CDR2 are SQVTM and ANQGSEA. Trimming shortened V by 6 bases and J by 1 base, and 12 bases separated the two germline ends. For the CDR3, the DNA is TGCAGCGTAAACAGGGAGTCGAACACTGAAGCTTTCTTT. Protein product: CSVNRESNTEAFF. The entire variable domain, with the rest obtained from reference TRBV29-1 and TRBJ1-1, is as follows: SAVISQKPSRDICQRGTSLTIQCQVDSQVTMMFWYRQQPGQSLTLIATANQGSEATYESGFVIDKFPISRPNLTFSTLTVSNMSPEDSSIYLCSVNRESNTEAFFGQGTRLTVV.

The chain uses TRBV4-3 and TRBJ2-1, with D perhaps TRBD1 (5 bases). The V and J ends lost 0 bases and 6 bases respectively, with 12 bases between them. Germline lookup yields CDR1 LGHNA and CDR2 YSLEER. This CDR3 comprises 15 residues. CDR3 sequence: CASSQEGHRTNEQFF. In DNA, the CDR3 is TGCGCCAGCAGCCAAGAGGGGCACAGGACCAATGAGCAGTTCTTC.

This chain uses TRBV4-1 with TRBJ2-1, with 12 bases matching TRBD1. In germline, CDR1 is MGHRA, CDR2 YSYEKL. The length of the CDR3 is 19 residues. The J segment lost 1 base and the V segment lost 4 bases, leaving 11 bases of the junction unmatched. The CDR3, as DNA: TGCGCCAGCAGCCTCCGGGACAGGGGGCGGGATATTTCCTACAATGAGCAGTTCTTC. Translation gives CASSLRDRGRDISYNEQFF.